A selection of T cell receptor beta chains follows, all from one sample in a study of cytomegalovirus exposure and HLA in healthy donors. Profiling relied on immunoSEQ multiplex PCR, and the TCRdb table lists in-frame clones only, not all of them. The sample yields 80,000 or so clones, around 60% seen once. Material for sequencing was PBMCs. The source of these receptors is a male donor in good health and CMV-seropositive. CDR3s include the opening cysteine and the closing phenylalanine or tryptophan. Fields, in order: J gene, clone size, V gene, D gene, CDR3 DNA, CDR3 protein. D genes are given only for firm matches. The listing skips clone size in some rows; elsewhere it reads once, few, many or a size class.

>TRBJ1-2|.|TRBV6-6|TRBD1
TGTGCCAGCAGTTACTCAGCAGGGGGCGCCTATGGCTACACCTTC
CASSYSAGGAYGYTF
>TRBJ1-6|.|TRBV27|.
TGTGCCACCTCCTACTCGACAGGTGGAAGTTCACCCCTCCACTTT
CATSYSTGGSSPLHF
>TRBJ1-5|.|TRBV6-6|.
TGTGCCAGCAGTTACTCGACCGGAAGGGGTCAGCCCCAGCATTTT
CASSYSTGRGQPQHF
>TRBJ2-7|.|TRBV7-9|TRBD1
TGTGCCAGCAGCTTAGTGGGGGGGACAGGGGAGCAGTACTTC
CASSLVGGTGEQYF
>TRBJ2-7|.|TRBV6-1|TRBD2
TGTGCCAGCAGTGAGGCGGGACTAGCGGGAACTCAAAACGAGCAGTACTTC
CASSEAGLAGTQNEQYF
>TRBJ2-7|few|TRBV7-2|TRBD2
TGTGCCAGCAGCTTACTAGCGGGGGCCCTAGGGGAGCAGTACTTC
CASSLLAGALGEQYF
>TRBJ2-1|.|TRBV29-1|TRBD1
TGCAGCGTTGAAGGGACAGGGGGCTCCTACAATGAGCAGTTCTTC
CSVEGTGGSYNEQFF
>TRBJ1-5|.|TRBV5-6|TRBD1
TGTGCCAGCAGCTTGACAGGGGTAATTGAGCCCCAGCATTTT
CASSLTGVIEPQHF
>TRBJ2-3|.|TRBV7-8|TRBD2
TGTGCCAGCAGCTTCAGAGCGGGGGGGATCACAGATACGCAGTATTTT
CASSFRAGGITDTQYF
>TRBJ2-1|.|TRBV28|TRBD1
TGTGCCAGCAGATGGGGACAGGGGGCTTACAATGAGCAGTTCTTC
CASRWGQGAYNEQFF
>TRBJ1-5|few|TRBV27|.
TGTGCCAGCAGTATCTCGGGGGGGCGGCGTCAGCCCCAGCATTTT
CASSISGGRRQPQHF
>TRBJ2-7|.|TRBV7-2|TRBD1
TGTGCCAGCAGCTCAAAGGGGGACAGGGGGCACTACGAGCAGTACTTC
CASSSKGDRGHYEQYF
>TRBJ2-7|.|TRBV6-1|TRBD2
TGTGCCAGCAGTGAAAGCGGGGGATCCCCCTACGAGCAGTACTTC
CASSESGGSPYEQYF
>TRBJ1-1|.|TRBV15|.
TGTGCCACCAGCAGAGAAGTTAGGAGGGGCACTGAAGCTTTCTTT
CATSREVRRGTEAFF
>TRBJ2-1|few|TRBV5-4|TRBD1
TGTGCCAGCAGCTTAGGACAGGGGAGGGACAATGAGCAGTTCTTC
CASSLGQGRDNEQFF
>TRBJ1-4|.|TRBV28|.
TGTGCCAGCAGCTCCCGGGGGACAACTAATGAAAAACTGTTTTTT
CASSSRGTTNEKLFF
>TRBJ2-7|.|TRBV30|.
TGTGCCTGGAGGGACAGCTCCTACGAGCAGTACTTC
CAWRDSSYEQYF
>TRBJ2-3|.|TRBV7-2|.
TGTGCCAGCAGCTTAGCCCAGGGCAGCACAGATACGCAGTATTTT
CASSLAQGSTDTQYF
>TRBJ1-2|.|TRBV7-9|.
TGTGCCAGCAGCTTAGGGTCCGGGGAGAGCGATGGCTACACCTTC
CASSLGSGESDGYTF
>TRBJ1-6|.|TRBV5-1|.
TGCGCCAGCAGCTTGGGCCGGCCCGCAGGTTCACCCCTCCACTTT
CASSLGRPAGSPLHF
>TRBJ2-1|few|TRBV12-5|.
TGTGCTAGTGGTTTCCTTTCGGGTCTTTCCGAGAATGAGCAGTTCTTC
CASGFLSGLSENEQFF
>TRBJ2-7|once|TRBV19|TRBD1
TGTGCCAGTAGTTCAGGGACAGGGGGCTCCTACGAGCAGTACTTC
CASSSGTGGSYEQYF
>TRBJ2-7|.|TRBV5-6|.
TGTGCCAGCAGCCTGGGGTCGGCGGGGACCTACGAGCAGTACTTC
CASSLGSAGTYEQYF
>TRBJ2-2|.|TRBV19|.
TGTGCCAGTACCTCAGGGGGGCAGAGAAACACCGGGGAGCTGTTTTTT
CASTSGGQRNTGELFF
>TRBJ1-1|.|TRBV5-1|.
TGCGCCAGCAAATTGCAGATGAACACTGAAGCTTTCTTT
CASKLQMNTEAFF
>TRBJ2-4|.|TRBV7-9|.
TGTGCCAGCAGCCAGCAGGGTGTGGAAAACATTCAGTACTTC
CASSQQGVENIQYF
>TRBJ2-7|.|TRBV9|TRBD1
TGTGCCAGCAGCGTAGGGGACAGGGGAGGCGTGGACTACGAGCAGTACTTC
CASSVGDRGGVDYEQYF
>TRBJ1-5|.|TRBV30|TRBD1
TGTGCCTGGAGTGTTAAGGGACAGTTCAATCAGCCCCAGCATTTT
CAWSVKGQFNQPQHF
>TRBJ2-7|.|TRBV19|TRBD1
TGTGCCAGTAGTATCGACAGGGTGAGGGAGCAGTACTTC
CASSIDRVREQYF